The T cell receptor beta chain described here comes from a study of blood T cells in healthy people across ages. A J-beta primer mix and a sample-barcoded 5' primer were used in a second PCR of roughly 7 to 12 cycles. TCRdb processed the 5' RACE reads anew with MiXCR; each CDR3 protein has one entry. Here the sample spans 1.5 million or so distinct CDR3 sequences, less than 45% being singletons. The CDR3 has 16 residues. Germline V lookup: CDR1 SGHTA, CDR2 FQGNSA. Trimming removed 1 base from V and 5 bases from J, with 16 bases in between. The clonotype was recovered from a woman between 18 and 30 years old in good health. Sequences were obtained from blood. The chain employs TRBV7-2 and TRBJ2-3; possibly TRBD2 for D (7 bases). This CDR3 is CASSLEEGGLGDTQYF. CDR3 DNA sequence: TGTGCCAGCAGCTTAGAGGAGGGGGGGCTTGGAGATACGCAGTATTTT.